The 5 T cell receptor beta chains presented below share a single source sample, sequenced in a study of blood T cell repertoires in COVID-19. The assay was immunoSEQ multiplex PCR, and TCRdb's table has in-frame clones only and misses some. The data show 380,000 or so clones, over 75% seen once. Sequencing was carried out using PBMCs or T cells enriched from blood (not recorded which). Every receptor here comes from a woman aged 35 to 49 with acute COVID-19.

The chain couples TRBV7-8 to TRBJ2-7, with 7 nucleotides matching TRBD1. The CDR3 length is 13 residues. Germline assignment: CDR1 SGHVS and CDR2 FQNEAQ. The V segment lost 5 bases and the J segment 3 bases; nucleotides outside the gene matches: 4. The CDR3 loop is CASSRGQFYEQYF. The CDR3 nucleotides read TGTGCCAGCAGCCGGGGACAGTTCTACGAGCAGTACTTC.

V is TRBV24-1 and J is TRBJ2-2; 10 nucleotides match TRBD1. The CDR3 has 17 amino acids. The V segment lost 5 bases and the J segment 6 bases; nucleotides outside the gene matches: 11. Germline V CDR1 and CDR2: KGHDR, SFDVKD. The CDR3 region is CATSAPLTGGFAGELFF. Here the CDR3 DNA reads TGTGCCACCAGTGCCCCGCTGACAGGGGGCTTTGCCGGGGAGCTGTTTTTT.

This rearrangement joins TRBV7-9 to TRBJ1-1; 9 bases are shared with TRBD1. Germline CDR1 and CDR2: SEHNR and FQNEAQ (reference sequence). This CDR3 has 15 amino acids. The J segment lost 3 bases and the V segment lost 4 bases, leaving 6 bases of the junction unmatched. CDR3 nucleotides: TGTGCCAGCAGCTCACCACAGGGGGCTGACACTGAAGCTTTCTTT. Translated: CASSSPQGADTEAFF.

In DNA form, the CDR3 reads TGTGCTAGTGCCACTATCCCCGACGGGGATATCTCCTACAATGAGCAGTTCTTC. It is translated as CASATIPDGDISYNEQFF. This chain uses TRBV12-5 with TRBJ2-1; weak D call: TRBD2 (5 bases). The germline V and J ends were trimmed by 7 bases and 0 bases, with 22 bases remaining between them. Germline V gene sequence: CDR1 LGHNT, CDR2 FRNRAP. The length of the CDR3 is 18 residues.

The J gene is TRBJ1-2, the V gene TRBV5-1, with 7 bases aligning to TRBD1. The CDR3 sequence is 15 residues long. Germline V lookup: CDR1 SGHRS, CDR2 YFSETQ. V was pared by 0 bases and J by 4 bases, with 6 bases of the junction left unmatched. The CDR3 DNA sequence: TGCGCCAGCAGCTTGGGGGTGGACAGGTCCTATGGCTACACCTTC. Its protein is CASSLGVDRSYGYTF. The full variable domain, completed using reference TRBV5-1 and TRBJ1-2, is KAGVTQTPRYLIKTRGQQVTLSCSPISGHRSVSWYQQTPGQGLQFLFEYFSETQRNKGNFPGRFSGRQFSNSRSEMNVSTLELGDSALYLCASSLGVDRSYGYTFGSGTRLTVV.